The rows below give T cell receptor beta chains drawn from one sample of a study of T cells expressing NK-cell markers. TCRdb reprocessed the 5' RACE reads; each CDR3 protein has one entry and no DNA is given. The sample yields some 280,000 distinct CDR3 sequences, of which the top ten take up about 0.4%. Sequencing was performed on blood T cells: a sorted CD56 or NKG2C T cell subset, CD4+ or CD8+ T cells, or bulk PBMC T cells (not recorded which). The source of these receptors is a man younger than 35 in good health. Each CDR3 is given with its conserved first and last residue. The order of the fields is CDR3 length, V gene, J gene, CDR3 protein.

>17|TRBV9|TRBJ2-1
CASSVGGGMGQPNEQFF
>14|TRBV11-2|TRBJ2-1
CASSLDARDHEQFF
>16|TRBV4-3|TRBJ2-1
CASSQVWASGSYEQFF
>18|TRBV10-3|TRBJ2-5
CAISDWTSGNSNQETQYF
>16|TRBV11-3|TRBJ2-1
CASSLRGGQGHNEQFF
>14|TRBV6-5|TRBJ2-1
CASSYRKQDNEQFF
>18|TRBV11-2|TRBJ2-1
CASSFHPLTSGRYNEQFF
>15|TRBV12-3/TRBV12-4|TRBJ1-1
CASSYRVERGTEAFF
>12|TRBV29-1|TRBJ2-7
CSGGLASYEQYF
>14|TRBV2|TRBJ2-1
CASGLAGRVNEQFF
>13|TRBV7-9|TRBJ1-6
CASSSNPDSPLHF
>12|TRBV20-1|TRBJ1-2
CSARDKNYGYTF